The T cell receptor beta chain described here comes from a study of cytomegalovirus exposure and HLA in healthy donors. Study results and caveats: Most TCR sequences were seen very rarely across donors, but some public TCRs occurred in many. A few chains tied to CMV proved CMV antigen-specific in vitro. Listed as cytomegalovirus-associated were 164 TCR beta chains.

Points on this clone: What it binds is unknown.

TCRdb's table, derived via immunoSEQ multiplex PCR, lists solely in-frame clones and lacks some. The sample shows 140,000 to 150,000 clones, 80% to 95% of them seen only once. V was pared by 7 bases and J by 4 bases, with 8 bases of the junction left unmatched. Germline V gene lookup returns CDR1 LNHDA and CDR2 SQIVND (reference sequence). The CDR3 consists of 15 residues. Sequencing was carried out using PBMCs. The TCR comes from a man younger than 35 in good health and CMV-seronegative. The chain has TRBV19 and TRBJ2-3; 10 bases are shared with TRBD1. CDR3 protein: CASTPRGTGADTQYF. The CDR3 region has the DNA TGTGCCAGTACCCCGAGGGGGACAGGGGCAGATACGCAGTATTTT. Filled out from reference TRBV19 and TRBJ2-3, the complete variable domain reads DGGITQSPKYLFRKEGQNVTLSCEQNLNHDAMYWYRQDPGQGLRLIYYSQIVNDFQKGDIAEGYSVSREKKESFPLTVTSAQKNPTAFYLCASTPRGTGADTQYFGPGTRLTVL.